One sample yielded the 30 T cell receptor beta chains listed below, sequenced in a study of blood T cell repertoires in COVID-19. Using immunoSEQ multiplex PCR, the repertoire was profiled, and TCRdb retains in-frame clones only, with some absent. The data show 250,000 or so clones, with approximately 90% seen just once and under 14% held by the top ten. The sequencing input was PBMCs or T cells enriched from blood (not recorded which). Receptors were obtained from a young man who had recovered from COVID-19.

The chain joins TRBV11-2 to TRBJ2-7, with a possible D match to TRBD2 (7 bases). The CDR3 has 15 amino acids. Germline lookup yields CDR1 SGHAT and CDR2 FQNNGV. The V end was cut by 5 bases, the J end by 4 bases, with 18 bases between. This chain's CDR3 is CASSPPGGAGYEQYF. CDR3 nucleotides: TGTGCCAGCAGCCCCCCGGGGGGCGCGGGATACGAGCAGTACTTC. The variable domain in full, with the rest retrieved from reference TRBV11-2 and TRBJ2-7, is EAGVAQSPRYKIIEKRQSVAFWCNPISGHATLYWYQQILGQGPKLLIQFQNNGVVDDSQLPKDRFSAERLKGVDSTLKIQPAKLEDSAVYLCASSPPGGAGYEQYFGPGTRLTVT.

The chain has TRBV6-5 and TRBJ2-3, with a possible D match to TRBD1 (6 bases). Trimming stripped 6 bases from V and 4 bases from J, with 17 bases between. Germline loops: CDR1 MNHEY, CDR2 SVGAGI. This CDR3 is 15 amino acids long. The CDR3 nucleotides read TGTGCCAGCAGCCTACAGGGTAGTTATGCAGATACGCAGTATTTT. Protein product: CASSLQGSYADTQYF.

This chain uses TRBV6-5 with TRBJ2-1; 11 bases match TRBD2. CDR1 is MNHEY, CDR2 SVGAGI, per germline. The CDR3 has 15 residues. V shed 6 bases and J 6 bases; nucleotides not matched to a gene: 7. CDR3 coding DNA: TGTGCCAGCAGCCAACTAGCGGGAGTTTTCAATGAGCAGTTCTTC. The encoded protein is CASSQLAGVFNEQFF.

V and J are TRBV19 and TRBJ1-5; tentatively, D is TRBD1 (6 bases). Trimming left V 3 bases short and J 2 bases short, with 14 bases between. The germline CDR1 and CDR2 sequences are LNHDA and SQIVND (reference sequence). The CDR3 consists of 16 residues. The CDR3 DNA sequence: TGTGCCAGTAGTATGGCCAGGGGCGATGGCAATCAGCCCCAGCATTTT. This encodes CASSMARGDGNQPQHF. Looking up the rest from reference TRBV19 and TRBJ1-5 gives the full variable domain: DGGITQSPKYLFRKEGQNVTLSCEQNLNHDAMYWYRQDPGQGLRLIYYSQIVNDFQKGDIAEGYSVSREKKESFPLTVTSAQKNPTAFYLCASSMARGDGNQPQHFGDGTRLSIL.

The V gene is TRBV5-1, the J gene TRBJ1-1, with 11 bases lining up with TRBD1. Germline V CDR1 and CDR2: SGHRS, YFSETQ. The ends lost 0 bases at V and 1 base at J; junction bases unmatched: 2. The CDR3 loop spans 16 amino acids. CDR3 DNA sequence: TGCGCCAGCAGCTTGGCCGGGACAGGGGGGAACACTGAAGCTTTCTTT. Translating gives CASSLAGTGGNTEAFF. The full variable domain, rest sourced from reference TRBV5-1 and TRBJ1-1, is KAGVTQTPRYLIKTRGQQVTLSCSPISGHRSVSWYQQTPGQGLQFLFEYFSETQRNKGNFPGRFSGRQFSNSRSEMNVSTLELGDSALYLCASSLAGTGGNTEAFFGQGTRLTVV.

The rearrangement joins TRBV7-2 to TRBJ1-4; weak D call: TRBD1 (5 bases). The CDR3 contains 15 residues. Germline CDR1 SGHTA, CDR2 FQGNSA. V was trimmed by 3 bases and J by 0 bases, leaving 8 bases between them. CDR3 DNA: TGTGCCAGCAGCTTCACGGGGGCAACTAATGAAAAACTGTTTTTT. This encodes CASSFTGATNEKLFF.

This chain joins TRBV3-1 (or the pseudogene TRBV3-2) and TRBJ2-1; 9 nucleotides agree with TRBD2. V gave up 1 base and J gave up 5 bases; unmatched junction bases: 12. This CDR3 comprises 18 residues. Germline V gene sequence: CDR1 LGHDT, CDR2 YNNKEL (reference sequence). CDR3 bases: TGTGCCAGCAGCCAAGTAGCTAGCGGGATTTATATTAACAATGAGCAGTTCTTC. Translation gives CASSQVASGIYINNEQFF.

This clone was counted only a few times. The chain has TRBV30 and TRBJ2-1; D gene uncertain. CDR1 and CDR2 from the germline V gene are GTSNPN and SVGIG (reference sequence). The CDR3 spans 11 residues. Trimming pared 6 bases from V and 7 bases from J, leaving 10 bases between. The CDR3 DNA reads TGTGCCTGCCGCTGGCCAAATGAGCAGTTCTTC. It is translated as CACRWPNEQFF.

The V and J genes are TRBV7-9 and TRBJ2-1; TRBD2 aligns across 10 bases. CDR1 and CDR2 from the germline V gene are SEHNR and FQNEAQ (reference sequence). J was trimmed by 8 bases and V by 3 bases; bases with no gene match: 10. The CDR3 has 16 amino acids. The CDR3 protein is CASSFLGLAGVYEQFF. CDR3 sequence (DNA): TGTGCCAGCAGCTTTCTCGGGCTAGCGGGAGTATATGAGCAGTTCTTC.

The chain is built from TRBV27 and TRBJ2-7; maybe TRBD2 (5 bases). The CDR3 has 16 residues. Germline CDR1 MNHEY, CDR2 SMNVEV (reference sequence). V was trimmed by 0 bases and J by 0 bases, leaving 12 bases between them. The chain's CDR3 is CASSLSWQRSSYEQYF. The CDR3 DNA reads as TGTGCCAGCAGTTTATCGTGGCAGCGGAGCTCCTACGAGCAGTACTTC.

The chain couples TRBV7-2 to TRBJ1-2, with TRBD1 as a possible D gene (6 bases). The CDR3 has 13 residues. Per the germline V gene, CDR1 is SGHTA and CDR2 is FQGNSA. The V end lost 5 bases, the J end lost 10 bases, and 17 bases lay between the germline ends. CDR3 nucleotides: TGTGCCAGCAGCCGGGGGGCAGGGTTAGACTACACCTTC. Its protein is CASSRGAGLDYTF.

This clone was detected once. J is TRBJ1-1 and V is TRBV5-6; D may be TRBD1 (6 bases). The CDR3 runs 15 residues. Germline-derived CDR1 and CDR2 are SGHDT and YYEEEE. Trimming took 0 bases from V and 6 from J, leaving 15 bases between them. The CDR3 loop is CASSLAWGRPSEAFF. For the CDR3, the DNA is TGTGCCAGCAGCTTGGCCTGGGGGCGACCATCTGAAGCTTTCTTT.

The chain combines TRBV28 with TRBJ1-5, with D uncertain. The CDR3 has 12 residues. CDR1 and CDR2 from the germline V gene are MDHEN and SYDVKM. Trimming cost V 8 bases and J 2 bases, with 7 bases left between them. CDR3 region: CASESRNQPQHF. DNA for the CDR3: TGTGCCAGCGAGAGCCGCAATCAGCCCCAGCATTTT.

This clone appeared a few times. This sequence joins TRBV7-8 and TRBJ2-7; maybe TRBD2 (6 bases). Trimming removed 2 bases from V and 5 bases from J, with 22 bases in between. CDR3 length equals 17 residues. The germline V gene encodes CDR1 SGHVS and CDR2 FQNEAQ. CDR3 sequence reads: CASSLKVWWEVHDEQYF. The CDR3 DNA is TGTGCCAGCAGCTTAAAGGTTTGGTGGGAGGTACATGACGAGCAGTACTTC.

This chain connects TRBV20-1 to TRBJ1-3, with D perhaps TRBD1 (5 bases). Trimming took 3 bases from V and 0 from J, leaving 15 bases between them. The germline gives CDR1 DFQATT, CDR2 SNEGSKA (reference sequence). The CDR3 runs 16 residues. The CDR3 loop reads CSASGHLLHSGNTIYF. In DNA form, the CDR3 reads TGCAGTGCTAGTGGACACTTACTTCACTCTGGAAACACCATATATTTT.

This chain links TRBV18 with TRBJ2-3, with 12 bases aligning to TRBD2. With 5 bases clipped from V and 5 bases from J, the junction kept 8 bases outside the gene matches. CDR1 and CDR2 (germline): KGHSH, LQKENI. The CDR3 extends over 16 amino acids. CDR3 protein: CASSSTSGRSVDTQYF. The CDR3 DNA reads as TGTGCCAGCTCATCTACTAGCGGGAGGTCTGTAGATACGCAGTATTTT.

This rearrangement joins TRBV28 to TRBJ1-4, with a weak D call TRBD1 (6 bases). The CDR3 loop spans 12 amino acids. The V end lost 5 bases, the J end lost 10 bases, and 11 bases lay between the germline ends. Germline CDR1 and CDR2: MDHEN and SYDVKM. CDR3 nucleotides: TGTGCCAGCAGTGACAGGTACTCAAAACTGTTTTTT. Encoded protein: CASSDRYSKLFF. Supplemented by reference TRBV28 and TRBJ1-4, the full variable domain reads DVKVTQSSRYLVKRTGEKVFLECVQDMDHENMFWYRQDPGLGLRLIYFSYDVKMKEKGDIPEGYSVSREKKERFSLILESASTNQTSMYLCASSDRYSKLFFGSGTQLSVL.

The rearrangement links TRBV6-6 to TRBJ1-3, with D uncertain. CDR1 and CDR2 (germline): MNHNY, SVGAGI (reference sequence). Trimming cost V 2 bases and J 7 bases, with 3 bases left between them. This CDR3 has 11 residues. Written as DNA, the CDR3 is TGTGCCAGCAGTTACCAGAACACCATATATTTT. Residues: CASSYQNTIYF.

This rearrangement joins TRBV19 to TRBJ2-1; D is possibly TRBD1 (5 bases). The CDR3 totals 14 residues. Germline V gene data show CDR1 as LNHDA and CDR2 as SQIVND (reference sequence). V lost 3 bases, J lost 9 bases, and 15 bases lay in between. The CDR3 sequence: CASSMKGKITEQFF. In DNA form, the CDR3 reads TGTGCCAGTAGTATGAAGGGGAAAATCACTGAGCAGTTCTTC.

The chain has TRBV7-3 and TRBJ2-1; 9 bases line up with TRBD1. Germline V lookup: CDR1 SGHTA, CDR2 FQGTGA. The CDR3 has 15 amino acids. V dropped 5 bases and J dropped 6; count of bases not matched to a gene: 8. CDR3 loop: CASSQVGQGFNEQFF. The CDR3 bases are TGTGCCAGCAGCCAAGTGGGACAGGGTTTCAATGAGCAGTTCTTC. The complete variable domain, with remaining parts taken from reference TRBV7-3 and TRBJ2-1, reads GAGVSQTPSNKVTEKGKYVELRCDPISGHTALYWYRQSLGQGPEFLIYFQGTGAADDSGLPNDRFFAVRPEGSVSTLKIQRTERGDSAVYLCASSQVGQGFNEQFFGPGTRLTVL.

The rearrangement uses TRBV2 and TRBJ1-4; D gene ambiguous. V was clipped by 8 bases and J by 4 bases, with 17 bases between them. The CDR3 covers 15 residues. Germline values: CDR1 SNHLY, CDR2 FYNNEI. In DNA form, the CDR3 reads TGTGCCAGCGGAAAAATGGGGAGTTTTAATGAAAAACTGTTTTTT. Translating it yields CASGKMGSFNEKLFF.

The chain couples TRBV28 to TRBJ2-1; TRBD2 matches at 11 bases. The J segment lost 4 bases and the V segment lost 6 bases, leaving 8 bases of the junction unmatched. The CDR3 totals 16 residues. CDR1 and CDR2 from the germline V gene are MDHEN and SYDVKM. CDR3 in amino acids: CASSSPTSGSYNEQFF. The CDR3 nucleotides read TGTGCCAGCAGCTCCCCTACTAGCGGGAGTTACAATGAGCAGTTCTTC.

The rearrangement links TRBV7-9 to TRBJ1-2, with a weak D call TRBD1 (6 bases). The V and J ends lost 5 bases and 4 bases respectively, with 14 bases between them. This CDR3 is built from 14 residues. Germline loops: CDR1 SEHNR, CDR2 FQNEAQ (reference sequence). CDR3 residues: CASSIRTVSYGYTF. The CDR3 DNA sequence: TGTGCCAGCAGCATTAGGACAGTAAGCTATGGCTACACCTTC.

This chain links TRBV4-3 with TRBJ2-2, with TRBD1 matching 7 bases. The CDR3 is 14 amino acids. V shed 3 bases and J 6 bases; nucleotides not matched to a gene: 4. Germline lookup yields CDR1 LGHNA and CDR2 YSLEER. In DNA, the CDR3 is TGCGCCAGCAGCCAGATGACAGGGTCCGGGGAGCTGTTTTTT. As protein: CASSQMTGSGELFF.

The chain employs TRBV18 and TRBJ1-5, with D unclear. Germline CDR1 KGHSH, CDR2 LQKENI. The germline V and J ends were trimmed by 3 bases and 4 bases, with 7 bases remaining between them. The CDR3 covers 13 residues. The CDR3: CASSPGRNQPQHF. CDR3 bases: TGTGCCAGCTCACCGGGCCGGAATCAGCCCCAGCATTTT.

This chain joins TRBV28 and TRBJ2-3; possible D gene TRBD2, 5 bases. The CDR3 covers 15 residues. V was cut by 5 bases and J by 3 bases, with 15 bases left in between. Germline V gene data show CDR1 as MDHEN and CDR2 as SYDVKM. The CDR3: CASSRYPAATDTQYF. As DNA, the CDR3 is TGTGCCAGCAGTCGATACCCAGCGGCGACAGATACGCAGTATTTT.

The chain employs TRBV7-8 and TRBJ1-2; TRBD1 matches at 10 bases. The CDR3 is 16 residues long. Trimming cost V 0 bases and J 2 bases; bases outside gene matches: 3. Germline assignment: CDR1 SGHVS and CDR2 FQNEAQ. The CDR3 loop reads CASSLARTGGNYGYTF. The CDR3 coding sequence is TGTGCCAGCAGCTTAGCCAGGACAGGGGGAAACTATGGCTACACCTTC.

This clone has just one count. The chain uses TRBV18 and TRBJ2-2; 11 nucleotides line up with TRBD1. Germline V CDR1 and CDR2: KGHSH, LQKENI. Trimming took 0 bases from V and 5 from J; bases not matched to a gene: 8. The CDR3 has 18 residues. CDR3 residues: CASSPPGQGALSTGELFF. The CDR3, as DNA: TGTGCCAGCTCACCACCTGGACAGGGGGCGCTGAGTACCGGGGAGCTGTTTTTT.

The chain has TRBV19 and TRBJ1-5, with 7 bases that match TRBD1. Germline-derived CDR1 and CDR2 are LNHDA and SQIVND (reference sequence). This CDR3 spans 14 amino acids. The trim removed 9 bases at V and 0 bases at J, leaving 5 bases unmatched. CDR3 DNA sequence: TGTGCCAGCCACAGGGGCAATAGCAATCAGCCCCAGCATTTT. It is translated as CASHRGNSNQPQHF.

The CDR3 nucleotides read TGTGCCAGCTCCCCGGCAGGGTCGAACACCGGGGAGCTGTTTTTT. Encoded protein: CASSPAGSNTGELFF. This chain links TRBV18 with TRBJ2-2, with D maybe TRBD1 (5 bases). The germline gives CDR1 KGHSH, CDR2 LQKENI. Trimming shortened V by 6 bases and J by 0 bases, and 11 bases separated the two germline ends. The CDR3 sequence is 15 residues long.